A selection of T cell receptor beta chains follows, all from one sample in a study of T cell repertoires in cytomegalovirus infection. TCRdb redid the calling of the reads with MiXCR, one entry per CDR3 protein. The data contain a few hundred thousand distinct CDR3 sequences, roughly 20% of them singletons. Sequences were obtained from CD8+ T cells from PBMCs. The receptor set was obtained from a human donor in good health (CMV status not recorded). Some clones in this sample may be carry-over from other donors' samples. CDR3s leave out the opening cysteine and the closing phenylalanine or tryptophan. Fields, in order: D gene, V gene, CDR3 protein. A D gene is named only where the DNA matches it firmly.

d_gene: TRBD1; v_gene: TRBV20-1; CDR3aa: SAKPLQGANQETQY
d_gene: TRBD1; v_gene: TRBV7-8; CDR3aa: ASSTGQAAQETQY
d_gene: TRBD1; v_gene: TRBV7-9; CDR3aa: ASSLGDRVHEQY
d_gene: .; v_gene: TRBV4-1; CDR3aa: ASSRMEDQPQH
d_gene: .; v_gene: TRBV6-5; CDR3aa: ASSYFTGAQETQY
d_gene: TRBD2; v_gene: TRBV20-1; CDR3aa: SAHWDYSTYEQY
d_gene: .; v_gene: TRBV2; CDR3aa: ASSAPRGGHEQY
d_gene: .; v_gene: TRBV6-5; CDR3aa: ASRPGGYSNQPQH
d_gene: TRBD1; v_gene: TRBV29-1; CDR3aa: SVEGGTGRKTGELF
d_gene: TRBD2; v_gene: TRBV12-3/TRBV12-4; CDR3aa: ASSSRPELAEETQY
d_gene: .; v_gene: TRBV7-9; CDR3aa: ASSYLRQIANTGELF
d_gene: TRBD2; v_gene: TRBV20-1; CDR3aa: SATSGEIYEQY
d_gene: .; v_gene: TRBV12-3/TRBV12-4; CDR3aa: ASSSTLNTEAF
d_gene: .; v_gene: TRBV14; CDR3aa: ASSQDNTGLETQY
d_gene: .; v_gene: TRBV7-9; CDR3aa: ASSFQQEQETQY
d_gene: .; v_gene: TRBV7-9; CDR3aa: ASSSGASGLYGYT
d_gene: TRBD2; v_gene: TRBV28; CDR3aa: ASSLGAGGTWDTQY
d_gene: .; v_gene: TRBV28; CDR3aa: ASSPLASSSYNEQF
d_gene: .; v_gene: TRBV9; CDR3aa: ASSPNGNSNQPQH
d_gene: .; v_gene: TRBV7-8; CDR3aa: TSSLDGNTEAF
d_gene: .; v_gene: TRBV12-3/TRBV12-4; CDR3aa: ASRSGAVNTEAF
d_gene: TRBD1; v_gene: TRBV7-9; CDR3aa: ASSLTRQGETQY
d_gene: .; v_gene: TRBV20-1; CDR3aa: SATSGRTEAF
d_gene: .; v_gene: TRBV7-3; CDR3aa: ASSLTVGVRDEQF
d_gene: TRBD2; v_gene: TRBV6-5; CDR3aa: ASRWTSGGYEQF
d_gene: .; v_gene: TRBV7-3; CDR3aa: ASSTSQDYNEQF
d_gene: .; v_gene: TRBV5-1; CDR3aa: ASSSGEKNTEAF
d_gene: .; v_gene: TRBV20-1; CDR3aa: SAIPFPEGLYEQY
d_gene: .; v_gene: TRBV2; CDR3aa: AVHADTGELF
d_gene: .; v_gene: TRBV20-1; CDR3aa: SAREIKSSRQAGNTIY
d_gene: .; v_gene: TRBV6-1; CDR3aa: ASSLSGTPPSGLF
d_gene: .; v_gene: TRBV30; CDR3aa: AWSVASYNEQF
d_gene: .; v_gene: TRBV12-3/TRBV12-4; CDR3aa: ASSFWGNYGYT
d_gene: .; v_gene: TRBV20-1; CDR3aa: SARDLGLSNGYTQY
d_gene: TRBD1; v_gene: TRBV6-6; CDR3aa: ASRFAPGQGTMPQH
d_gene: TRBD1; v_gene: TRBV7-9; CDR3aa: ASSGDRLAYGYT
d_gene: .; v_gene: TRBV12-3/TRBV12-4; CDR3aa: ASSQTGADGEKLF
d_gene: TRBD1; v_gene: TRBV7-8; CDR3aa: ASSEYTGGPGYT
d_gene: TRBD1; v_gene: TRBV5-6; CDR3aa: ASRSDRADGYT
d_gene: TRBD2; v_gene: TRBV28; CDR3aa: ASSFGTSGVRDEQF
d_gene: TRBD1; v_gene: TRBV4-2; CDR3aa: ASGGTENTEAF
d_gene: .; v_gene: TRBV28; CDR3aa: ASRGDGRLYGYT
d_gene: .; v_gene: TRBV28; CDR3aa: ASTLGGTYEQY
d_gene: TRBD1; v_gene: TRBV7-9; CDR3aa: ASSPPSTGTGNTIY
d_gene: .; v_gene: TRBV29-1; CDR3aa: SVLAGRDGYT
d_gene: TRBD2; v_gene: TRBV7-8; CDR3aa: ASTSPGGGPQNEQF
d_gene: TRBD2; v_gene: TRBV7-2; CDR3aa: ASSLAGLAGDAKNIQY
d_gene: .; v_gene: TRBV24-1; CDR3aa: ASQGLADSNEQF
d_gene: .; v_gene: TRBV12-3/TRBV12-4; CDR3aa: ASSFLGVSAETQY
d_gene: .; v_gene: TRBV20-1; CDR3aa: SATQVTYNEQF
d_gene: .; v_gene: TRBV7-9; CDR3aa: ASSPDGVVQPQH
d_gene: .; v_gene: TRBV20-1; CDR3aa: SARDGYTAVSYNEQF
d_gene: .; v_gene: TRBV7-9; CDR3aa: ASSGPREVSSGANVLT
d_gene: TRBD2; v_gene: TRBV7-8; CDR3aa: ASSFRLAGASYNEQF
d_gene: TRBD1; v_gene: TRBV28; CDR3aa: ASSQGTGTGDGYT